Listed here is a single TCR beta chain. This entry comes from a study of metastatic and nonmetastatic thyroid tumors. The CDR3 is 16 residues long. Germline values: CDR1 MNHNS, CDR2 SASEGT. V trimming: 4 bases; J trimming: 10 bases; junction bases outside the gene matches: 10. No patient received treatment before thyroid surgery. Via MiXCR, TCRdb re-called the PCR reads. Of 8,000 or so clones listed, 25% to 30% are singletons. The TCR originated in a female donor with papillary thyroid cancer or a benign thyroid nodule (not recorded which). Some clones in this sample may be carry-over from other donors' samples. Material: adjacent normal tissue. The gene calls are TRBV6-1 and TRBJ2-1; the match to TRBD2 covers 13 bases. CDR3 DNA: TGTGCCAGCAGTGGAATTGGGACTAGCGGGGTAGGAGAGCAGTTCTTC. Protein product: CASSGIGTSGVGEQFF.